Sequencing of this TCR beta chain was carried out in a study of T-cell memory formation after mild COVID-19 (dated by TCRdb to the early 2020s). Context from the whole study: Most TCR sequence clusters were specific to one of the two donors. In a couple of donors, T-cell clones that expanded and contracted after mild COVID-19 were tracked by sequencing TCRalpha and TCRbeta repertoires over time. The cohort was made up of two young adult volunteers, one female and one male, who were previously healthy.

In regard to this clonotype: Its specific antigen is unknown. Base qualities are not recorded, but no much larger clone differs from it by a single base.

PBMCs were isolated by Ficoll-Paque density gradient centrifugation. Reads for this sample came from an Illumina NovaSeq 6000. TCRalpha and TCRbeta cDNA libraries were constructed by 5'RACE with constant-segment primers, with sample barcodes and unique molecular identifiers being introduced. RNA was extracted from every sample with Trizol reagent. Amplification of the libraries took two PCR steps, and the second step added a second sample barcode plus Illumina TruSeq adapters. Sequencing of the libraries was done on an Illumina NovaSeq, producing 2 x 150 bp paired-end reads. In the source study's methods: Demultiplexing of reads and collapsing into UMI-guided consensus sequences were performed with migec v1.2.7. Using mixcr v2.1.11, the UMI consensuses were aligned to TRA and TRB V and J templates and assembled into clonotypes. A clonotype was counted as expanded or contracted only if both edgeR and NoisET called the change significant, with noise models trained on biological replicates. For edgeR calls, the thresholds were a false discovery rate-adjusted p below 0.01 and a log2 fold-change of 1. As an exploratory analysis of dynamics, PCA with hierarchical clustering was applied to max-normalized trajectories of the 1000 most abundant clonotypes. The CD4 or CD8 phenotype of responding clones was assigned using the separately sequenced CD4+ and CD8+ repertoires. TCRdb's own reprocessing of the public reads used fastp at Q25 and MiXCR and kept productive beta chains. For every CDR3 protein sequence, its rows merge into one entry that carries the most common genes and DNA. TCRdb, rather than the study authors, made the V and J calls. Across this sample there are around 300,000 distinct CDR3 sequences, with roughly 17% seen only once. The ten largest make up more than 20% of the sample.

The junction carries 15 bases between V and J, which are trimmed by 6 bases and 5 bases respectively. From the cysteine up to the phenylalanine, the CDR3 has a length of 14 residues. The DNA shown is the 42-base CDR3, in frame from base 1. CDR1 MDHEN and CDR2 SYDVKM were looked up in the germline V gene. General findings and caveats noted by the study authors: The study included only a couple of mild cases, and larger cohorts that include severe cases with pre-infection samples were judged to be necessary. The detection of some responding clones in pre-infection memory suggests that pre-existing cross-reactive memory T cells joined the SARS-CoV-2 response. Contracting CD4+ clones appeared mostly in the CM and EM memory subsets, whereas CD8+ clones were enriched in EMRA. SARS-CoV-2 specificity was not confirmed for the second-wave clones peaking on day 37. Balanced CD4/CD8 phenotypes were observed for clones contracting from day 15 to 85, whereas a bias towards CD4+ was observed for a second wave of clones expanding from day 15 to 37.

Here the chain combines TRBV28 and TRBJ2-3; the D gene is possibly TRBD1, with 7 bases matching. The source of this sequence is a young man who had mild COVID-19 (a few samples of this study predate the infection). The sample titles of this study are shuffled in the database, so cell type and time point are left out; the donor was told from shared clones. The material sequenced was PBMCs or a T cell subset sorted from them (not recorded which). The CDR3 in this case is CASRVGQGGDTQYF. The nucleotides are TGTGCCAGCAGAGTCGGGCAGGGGGGAGATACGCAGTATTTT.